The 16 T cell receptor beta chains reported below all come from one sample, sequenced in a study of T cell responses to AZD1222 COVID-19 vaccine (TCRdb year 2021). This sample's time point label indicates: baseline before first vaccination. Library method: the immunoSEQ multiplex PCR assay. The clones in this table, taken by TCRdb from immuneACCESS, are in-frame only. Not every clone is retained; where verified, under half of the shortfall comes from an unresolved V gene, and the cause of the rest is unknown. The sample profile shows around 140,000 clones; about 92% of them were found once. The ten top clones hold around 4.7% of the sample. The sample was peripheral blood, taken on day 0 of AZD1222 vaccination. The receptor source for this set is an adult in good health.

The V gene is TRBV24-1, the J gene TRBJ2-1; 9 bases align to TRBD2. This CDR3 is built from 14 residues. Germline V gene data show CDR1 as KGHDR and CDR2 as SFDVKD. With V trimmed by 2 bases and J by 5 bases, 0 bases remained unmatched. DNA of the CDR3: TGTGCCACCAGTGATTCTAGCGGGGACAATGAGCAGTTCTTC. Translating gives CATSDSSGDNEQFF.

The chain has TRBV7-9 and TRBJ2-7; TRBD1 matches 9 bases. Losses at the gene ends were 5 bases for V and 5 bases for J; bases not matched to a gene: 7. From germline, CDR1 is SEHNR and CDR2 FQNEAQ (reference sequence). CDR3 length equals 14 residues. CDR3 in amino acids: CASSPGTGQNEQYF. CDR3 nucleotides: TGTGCCAGCAGCCCCGGGACAGGGCAAAACGAGCAGTACTTC.

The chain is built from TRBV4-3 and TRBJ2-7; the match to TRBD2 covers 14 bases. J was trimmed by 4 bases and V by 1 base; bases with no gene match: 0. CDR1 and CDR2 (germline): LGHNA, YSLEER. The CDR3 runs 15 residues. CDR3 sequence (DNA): TGCGCCAGCAGCCAAGGGACTAGCGGGAGGTACGAGCAGTACTTC. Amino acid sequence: CASSQGTSGRYEQYF.

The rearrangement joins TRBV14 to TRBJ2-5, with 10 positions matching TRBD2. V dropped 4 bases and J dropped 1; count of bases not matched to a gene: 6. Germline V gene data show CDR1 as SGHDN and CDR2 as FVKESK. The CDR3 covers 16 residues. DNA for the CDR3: TGTGCCAGCAGCCCGGGAATAGCGGGAGGCCAAGAGACCCAGTACTTC. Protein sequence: CASSPGIAGGQETQYF. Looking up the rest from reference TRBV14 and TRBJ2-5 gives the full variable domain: EAGVTQFPSHSVIEKGQTVTLRCDPISGHDNLYWYRRVMGKEIKFLLHFVKESKQDESGMPNNRFLAERTGGTYSTLKVQPAELEDSGVYFCASSPGIAGGQETQYFGPGTRLLVL.

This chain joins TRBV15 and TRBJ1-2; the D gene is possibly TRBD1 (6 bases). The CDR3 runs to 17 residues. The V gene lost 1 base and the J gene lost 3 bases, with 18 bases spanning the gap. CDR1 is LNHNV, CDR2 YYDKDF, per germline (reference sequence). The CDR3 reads CATSRGSGGGSDYGYTF. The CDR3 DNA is TGTGCCACCAGCAGAGGGTCCGGTGGGGGCTCTGACTATGGCTACACCTTC.

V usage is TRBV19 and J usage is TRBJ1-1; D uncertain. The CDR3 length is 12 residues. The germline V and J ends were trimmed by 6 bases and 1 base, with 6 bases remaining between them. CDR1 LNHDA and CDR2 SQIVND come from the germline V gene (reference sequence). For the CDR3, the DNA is TGTGCCAGTAGCAACAAGAACACTGAAGCTTTCTTT. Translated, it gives CASSNKNTEAFF.

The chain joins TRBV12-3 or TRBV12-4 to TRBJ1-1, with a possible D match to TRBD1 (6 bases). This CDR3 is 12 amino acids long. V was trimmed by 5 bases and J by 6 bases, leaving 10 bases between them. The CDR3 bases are TGTGCCAGCAGTCGATGGACAGCTGAAGCTTTCTTT. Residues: CASSRWTAEAFF.

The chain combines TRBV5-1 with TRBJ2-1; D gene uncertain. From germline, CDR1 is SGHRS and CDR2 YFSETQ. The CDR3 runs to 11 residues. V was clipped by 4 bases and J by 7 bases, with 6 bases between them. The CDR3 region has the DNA TGCGCCAGCAGCGTTTTTAATGAGCAGTTCTTC. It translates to CASSVFNEQFF.

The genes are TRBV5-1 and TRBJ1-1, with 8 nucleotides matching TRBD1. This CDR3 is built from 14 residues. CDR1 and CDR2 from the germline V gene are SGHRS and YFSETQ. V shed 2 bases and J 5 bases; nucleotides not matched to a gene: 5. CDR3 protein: CASSLQGVGTEAFF. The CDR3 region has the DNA TGCGCCAGCAGCTTACAGGGGGTAGGGACTGAAGCTTTCTTT.

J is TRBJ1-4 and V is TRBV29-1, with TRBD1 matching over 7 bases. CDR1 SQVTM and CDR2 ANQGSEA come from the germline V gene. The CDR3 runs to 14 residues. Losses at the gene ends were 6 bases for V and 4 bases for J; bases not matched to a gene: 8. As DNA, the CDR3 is TGCAGCGTAACTCAGGGGGGAAATAATGAAAAACTGTTTTTT. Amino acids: CSVTQGGNNEKLFF.

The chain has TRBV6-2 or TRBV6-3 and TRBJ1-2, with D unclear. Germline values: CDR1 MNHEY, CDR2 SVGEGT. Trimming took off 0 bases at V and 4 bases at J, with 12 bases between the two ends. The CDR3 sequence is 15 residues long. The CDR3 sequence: CASSYSSMRGYGYTF. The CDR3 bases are TGTGCCAGCAGTTACTCGTCGATGAGAGGCTATGGCTACACCTTC.

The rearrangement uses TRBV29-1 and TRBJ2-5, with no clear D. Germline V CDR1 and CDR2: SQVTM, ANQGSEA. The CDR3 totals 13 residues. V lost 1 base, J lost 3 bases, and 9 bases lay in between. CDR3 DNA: TGCAGCGTTGAAGCCATACAGAAAGAGACCCAGTACTTC. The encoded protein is CSVEAIQKETQYF. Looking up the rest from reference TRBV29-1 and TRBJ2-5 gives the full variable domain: SAVISQKPSRDICQRGTSLTIQCQVDSQVTMMFWYRQQPGQSLTLIATANQGSEATYESGFVIDKFPISRPNLTFSTLTVSNMSPEDSSIYLCSVEAIQKETQYFGPGTRLLVL.

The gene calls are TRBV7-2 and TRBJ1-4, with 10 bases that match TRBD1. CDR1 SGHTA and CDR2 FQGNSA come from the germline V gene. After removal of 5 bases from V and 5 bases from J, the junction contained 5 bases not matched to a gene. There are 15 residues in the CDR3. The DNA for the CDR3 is TGTGCCAGCAGCCCCGACAGGGGGCGGAATGAAAAACTGTTTTTT. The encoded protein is CASSPDRGRNEKLFF.

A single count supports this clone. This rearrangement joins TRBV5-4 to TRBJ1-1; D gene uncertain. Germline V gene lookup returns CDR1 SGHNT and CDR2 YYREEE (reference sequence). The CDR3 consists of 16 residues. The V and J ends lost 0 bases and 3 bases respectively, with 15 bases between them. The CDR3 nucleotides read TGTGCCAGCAGCTTGGGATGGGCCGGGATCGACACTGAAGCTTTCTTT. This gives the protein CASSLGWAGIDTEAFF.

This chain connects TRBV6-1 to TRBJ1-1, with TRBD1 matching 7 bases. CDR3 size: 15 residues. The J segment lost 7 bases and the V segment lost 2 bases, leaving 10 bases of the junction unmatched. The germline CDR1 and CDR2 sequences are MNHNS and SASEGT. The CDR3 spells CASSEMEGASSEAFF. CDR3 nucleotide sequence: TGTGCCAGCAGTGAAATGGAGGGGGCGTCTAGTGAAGCTTTCTTT.

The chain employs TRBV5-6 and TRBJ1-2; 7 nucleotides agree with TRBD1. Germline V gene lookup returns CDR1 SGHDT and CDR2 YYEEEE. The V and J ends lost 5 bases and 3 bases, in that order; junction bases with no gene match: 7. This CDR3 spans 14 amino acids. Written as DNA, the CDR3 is TGTGCCAGCAGACTCACCACAGGGGACTATGGCTACACCTTC. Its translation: CASRLTTGDYGYTF.